This T cell receptor (beta chain) appears in the sequencing data of a study of blood T cell repertoires in COVID-19. Study background: Spain, Italy and the United States supplied samples that represented acute and convalescent COVID-19. PBMCs, B-cell-depleted T cells, or T cells provided the cDNA or gDNA that made up the material.

In the source study's methods: Estimation of nucleated cell counts was performed using reference gene primer amplification. Generated by immunoSEQ multiplex PCR, the TCRdb table keeps only in-frame clones and is missing some. The V and J calls and clone size were taken over from that table, and D and trimming were inferred from the DNA. Of about 180,000 clones listed, around 80% are singletons. The CDR3 has 11 residues. The clonotype was recovered from a man between 65 and 85 years old with active or convalescent COVID-19. Sequenced sample: peripheral blood. The chain couples TRBV21-1 to TRBJ2-1; TRBD2, the D gene given by the table, was not confirmed from the DNA. TRBV21-1 is assigned pseudogene status. The CDR3 sequence: CASAAGDEQFF. CDR3 DNA sequence: TGTGCCAGCGCGGCGGGCGATGAGCAGTTCTTC.